This entry lists 7 T cell receptor beta chains sequenced from one sample in a study of T cells after yellow fever vaccination. TCRdb itself ran the 5' RACE reads through MiXCR, one entry per CDR3 protein. Of approximately 550,000 distinct CDR3 sequences in the sample, over 15% are singletons; the top ten hold about 13%. Sequences were derived from PBMCs, sampled 15 days after the yellow fever booster vaccination. All receptors derive from a man aged 30 to 45 who received the YFV17D yellow fever vaccine.

The table lists this clonotype with a few counts. One end of the junction fails to match germline, which may point to a read error. V is TRBV12-5 and J is TRBJ2-7; 7 bases match TRBD1. Germline CDR1 reads LGHNT; CDR2 reads FRNRAP. The CDR3 spans 13 residues. CDR3 DNA sequence: TGTGCTAGTGGTTTGGTCTCACCCGGGACAGAAAGCTTC. Amino acid sequence: CASGLVSPGTESF.

This sequence joins TRBV2 and TRBJ2-2, with 10 bases aligning to TRBD2. The CDR3 has 12 amino acids. Germline V gene sequence: CDR1 SNHLY, CDR2 FYNNEI. The junction had 3 bases not matched to a gene; V was cut back by 4 bases and J by 13 bases. The CDR3 sequence: CASSGAGGRLFF. DNA of the CDR3: TGTGCCAGCAGTGGAGCGGGAGGGCGGCTGTTTTTT.

This clonotype showed up just a few times. J is TRBJ2-1 and V is TRBV6-2 or TRBV6-3; possibly TRBD2 for D (5 bases). V was cut by 0 bases and J by 2 bases, with 14 bases left in between. CDR1 is MNHEY, CDR2 SVGEGT, per germline. There are 17 residues in the CDR3. CDR3: CASSYSLRGVAYNEQFF. DNA of the CDR3: TGTGCCAGCAGTTACTCTCTCCGGGGAGTGGCCTACAATGAGCAGTTCTTC.

This clonotype has a handful of counts. The chain couples TRBV7-9 to TRBJ1-5, with a weak D call TRBD1 (5 bases). The CDR3 is made up of 15 amino acids. V was shortened by 1 base and J by 4 bases, with 11 bases between the two germline ends. CDR1 is SEHNR and CDR2 is FQNEAQ in the germline V gene (reference sequence). As DNA, the CDR3 is TGTGCCAGCAGCTTAGGGGGGTTCGGTAATCAGCCCCAGCATTTT. This codes for CASSLGGFGNQPQHF. Together with reference TRBV7-9 and TRBJ1-5, the CDR3 gives the full variable domain: DTGVSQNPRHKITKRGQNVTFRCDPISEHNRLYWYRQTLGQGPEFLTYFQNEAQLEKSRLLSDRFSAERPKGSFSTLEIQRTEQGDSAMYLCASSLGGFGNQPQHFGDGTRLSIL.

This rearrangement joins TRBV11-2 to TRBJ2-1; 11 nucleotides align to TRBD2. Germline values: CDR1 SGHAT, CDR2 FQNNGV. The CDR3 has 14 residues. V lost 9 bases and J lost 6; bases outside the gene matches: 7. Here the CDR3 reads CASLPLAGGNEQFF. The CDR3 coding sequence is TGTGCCAGTCTTCCTCTAGCGGGAGGCAATGAGCAGTTCTTC. Complete variable domain (other parts from reference TRBV11-2 and TRBJ2-1): EAGVAQSPRYKIIEKRQSVAFWCNPISGHATLYWYQQILGQGPKLLIQFQNNGVVDDSQLPKDRFSAERLKGVDSTLKIQPAKLEDSAVYLCASLPLAGGNEQFFGPGTRLTVL.

The rearrangement joins TRBV12-3 or TRBV12-4 to TRBJ2-3; D is undetermined. This CDR3 contains 14 residues. The V end lost 4 bases, the J end lost 2 bases, and 10 bases lay between the germline ends. The CDR3 region has the DNA TGTGCCAGCAGTTATCGGACCGACACAGATACGCAGTATTTT. Residues: CASSYRTDTDTQYF.

J is TRBJ2-7 and V is TRBV5-5; a possible D gene is TRBD1 (6 bases). Trimming cost V 6 bases and J 3 bases, with 16 bases left between them. CDR3 length: 14 amino acids. From germline, CDR1 is SGHKS and CDR2 YYEKEE (reference sequence). This CDR3 is CASMFVRGNYEQYF. The CDR3 coding sequence is TGTGCCAGCATGTTCGTCAGGGGTAACTACGAGCAGTACTTC.